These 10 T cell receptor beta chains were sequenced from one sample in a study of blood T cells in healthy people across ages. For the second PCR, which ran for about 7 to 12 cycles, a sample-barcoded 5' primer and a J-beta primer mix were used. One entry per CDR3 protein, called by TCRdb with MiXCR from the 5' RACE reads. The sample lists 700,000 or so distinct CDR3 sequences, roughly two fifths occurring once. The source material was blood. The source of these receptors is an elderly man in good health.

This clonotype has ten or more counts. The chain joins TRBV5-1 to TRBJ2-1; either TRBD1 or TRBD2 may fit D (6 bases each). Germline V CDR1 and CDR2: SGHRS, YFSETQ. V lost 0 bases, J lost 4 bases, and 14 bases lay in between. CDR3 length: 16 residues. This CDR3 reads CASSLAVADRYNEQFF. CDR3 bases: TGCGCCAGCAGCTTGGCCGTAGCGGACAGATACAATGAGCAGTTCTTC.

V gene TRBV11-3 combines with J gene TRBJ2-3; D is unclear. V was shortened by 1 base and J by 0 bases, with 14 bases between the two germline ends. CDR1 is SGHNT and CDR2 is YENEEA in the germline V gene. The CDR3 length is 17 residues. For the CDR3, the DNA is TGTGCCAGCAGCTTAGGGACGGCCGTACCCAGCACAGATACGCAGTATTTT. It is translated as CASSLGTAVPSTDTQYF.

The CDR3 DNA is TGTGCCAGCAGCTTGGTTAGCGGGAGGAATGAGCAGTTCTTC. It codes for CASSLVSGRNEQFF. The chain has TRBV7-2 and TRBJ2-1, with TRBD2 identical over 10 bases. The CDR3 loop spans 14 amino acids. Germline lookup yields CDR1 SGHTA and CDR2 FQGNSA. Trimming cost V 3 bases and J 7 bases; bases outside gene matches: 3.

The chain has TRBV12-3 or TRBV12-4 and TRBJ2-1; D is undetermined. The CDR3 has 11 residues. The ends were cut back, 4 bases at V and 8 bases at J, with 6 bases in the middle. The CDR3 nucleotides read TGTGCCAGCAGTTACAGCCATGAGCAGTTCTTC. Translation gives CASSYSHEQFF.

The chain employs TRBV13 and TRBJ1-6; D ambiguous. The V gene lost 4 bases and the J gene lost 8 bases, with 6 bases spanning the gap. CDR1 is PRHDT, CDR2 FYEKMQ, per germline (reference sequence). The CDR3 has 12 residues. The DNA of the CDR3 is TGTGCCAGCAGCTCACGATATTCACCCCTCCACTTT. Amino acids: CASSSRYSPLHF.

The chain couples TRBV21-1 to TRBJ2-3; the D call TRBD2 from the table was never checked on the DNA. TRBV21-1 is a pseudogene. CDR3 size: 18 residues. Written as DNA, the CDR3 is TGTGCCAGCAGCAAACTTGCGGGCCCGAATTATAGCACAGATACGCAGTATTTT. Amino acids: CASSKLAGPNYSTDTQYF.

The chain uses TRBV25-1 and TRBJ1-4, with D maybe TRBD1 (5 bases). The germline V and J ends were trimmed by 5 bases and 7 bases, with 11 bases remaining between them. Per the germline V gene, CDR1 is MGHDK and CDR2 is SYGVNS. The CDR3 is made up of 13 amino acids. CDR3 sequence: CASSNRIREKLFF. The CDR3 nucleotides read TGTGCCAGCAGTAACAGGATCCGTGAAAAACTGTTTTTT.

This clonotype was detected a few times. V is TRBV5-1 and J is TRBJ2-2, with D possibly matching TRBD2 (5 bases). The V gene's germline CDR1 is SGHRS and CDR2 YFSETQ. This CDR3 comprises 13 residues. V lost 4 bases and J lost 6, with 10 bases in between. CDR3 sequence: CASSASGSGELFF. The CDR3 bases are TGCGCCAGCAGCGCATCGGGGTCCGGGGAGCTGTTTTTT.

CDR3: CASSYSATGELFF. CDR3 nucleotides: TGTGCCAGCAGTTACTCGGCCACCGGGGAGCTGTTTTTT. The chain recombines TRBV6-2 or TRBV6-3 with TRBJ2-2, with D uncertain. The germline gives CDR1 MNHEY, CDR2 SVGEGT. The V gene lost 0 bases and the J gene lost 4 bases, with 3 bases spanning the gap. The CDR3 consists of 13 residues.

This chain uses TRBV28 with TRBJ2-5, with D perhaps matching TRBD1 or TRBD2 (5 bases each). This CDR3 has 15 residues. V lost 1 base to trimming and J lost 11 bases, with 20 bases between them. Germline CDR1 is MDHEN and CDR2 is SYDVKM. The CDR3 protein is CASSLSGSRGNEQYF. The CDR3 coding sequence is TGTGCCAGCAGTTTATCTGGCTCCCGGGGCAATGAGCAGTACTTC.